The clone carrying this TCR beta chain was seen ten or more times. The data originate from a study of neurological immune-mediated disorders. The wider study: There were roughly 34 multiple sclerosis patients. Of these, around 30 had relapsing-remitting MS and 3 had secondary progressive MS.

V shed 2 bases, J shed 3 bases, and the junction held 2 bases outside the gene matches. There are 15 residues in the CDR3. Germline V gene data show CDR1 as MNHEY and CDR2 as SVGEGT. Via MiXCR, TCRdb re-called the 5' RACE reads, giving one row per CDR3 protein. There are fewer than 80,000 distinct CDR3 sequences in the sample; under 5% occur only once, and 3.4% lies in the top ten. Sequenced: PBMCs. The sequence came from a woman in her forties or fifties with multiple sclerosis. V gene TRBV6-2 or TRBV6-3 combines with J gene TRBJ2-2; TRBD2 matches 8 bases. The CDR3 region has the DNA TGTGCCAGCAGTTACGGGACTAGTGACACCGGGGAGCTGTTTTTT. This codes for CASSYGTSDTGELFF.